Shown below are 29 T cell receptor beta chains from a single sample sequenced in a study of T cell responses to AZD1222 COVID-19 vaccine. The method was immunoSEQ multiplex PCR; TCRdb's version includes in-frame clones alone and lacks a portion of them. The table has 110,000 or so clones, around 90% seen once. The sample in question was peripheral blood, obtained 28 days after the second dose of the MenACWY control vaccine. These receptors originate from an adult who received the MenACWY meningococcal vaccine as a control.

The chain uses TRBV2 and TRBJ2-2; the D gene is possibly TRBD2 (6 bases). Trimming removed 4 bases from V and 0 bases from J, with 9 bases in between. Germline CDR1 SNHLY, CDR2 FYNNEI. The CDR3 sequence is 15 residues long. The CDR3 DNA is TGTGCCAGCAGTGGGAGACTAGCGAACACCGGGGAGCTGTTTTTT. It translates to CASSGRLANTGELFF.

The genes are TRBV28 and TRBJ1-5; D not certain. The CDR3 length is 12 residues. The germline V gene has CDR1 MDHEN and CDR2 SYDVKM. The germline V and J ends were trimmed by 8 bases and 0 bases, with 5 bases remaining between them. DNA of the CDR3: TGTGCCAGCGGGCTTAGCAATCAGCCCCAGCATTTT. Protein: CASGLSNQPQHF. Full variable domain (missing parts from reference TRBV28 and TRBJ1-5): DVKVTQSSRYLVKRTGEKVFLECVQDMDHENMFWYRQDPGLGLRLIYFSYDVKMKEKGDIPEGYSVSREKKERFSLILESASTNQTSMYLCASGLSNQPQHFGDGTRLSIL.

V is TRBV3-1 (or the pseudogene TRBV3-2) and J is TRBJ2-5, with D possibly matching TRBD1 (6 bases). This CDR3 spans 17 amino acids. Germline V lookup: CDR1 LGHDT, CDR2 YNNKEL (reference sequence). Trimming removed 0 bases at V and 5 bases at J, with 19 bases between. This CDR3 is CASSQERGRGRSETQYF. The CDR3 nucleotides are TGTGCCAGCAGCCAAGAAAGGGGCAGGGGAAGATCGGAGACCCAGTACTTC.

V usage is TRBV4-3 and J usage is TRBJ1-4; D unclear. CDR3 size: 15 residues. With 0 bases removed from V and 7 bases from J, the gap between germline ends came to 12 bases. Germline V lookup: CDR1 LGHNA, CDR2 YSLEER. The CDR3 loop reads CASSQDFQVSEKLFF. Written as DNA, the CDR3 is TGCGCCAGCAGCCAAGATTTCCAGGTTTCTGAAAAACTGTTTTTT.

The chain recombines TRBV18 with TRBJ2-4; 10 bases align to TRBD1. This CDR3 region has 13 residues. J lost 13 bases, V lost 3 bases, and 6 bases had no gene match. Germline assignment: CDR1 KGHSH and CDR2 LQKENI. The CDR3 DNA reads TGTGCCAGCTCACCGGGACAGGGGAACGGACAGTACTTC. It encodes CASSPGQGNGQYF.

The chain carries TRBV9 and TRBJ2-3; 12 bases are a match to TRBD2. The junction had 2 bases not matched to a gene; V was cut back by 3 bases and J by 3 bases. Germline V gene data show CDR1 as SGDLS and CDR2 as YYNGEE. This CDR3 spans 15 amino acids. The CDR3 DNA follows: TGTGCCAGCAGCGCACTAGCGGGAGGTACAGATACGCAGTATTTT. Translated, it gives CASSALAGGTDTQYF.

This clone was found a few times. V usage is TRBV5-5 and J usage is TRBJ1-5, with TRBD1 matching over 8 bases. J lost 3 bases, V lost 3 bases, and 2 bases had no gene match. Germline V CDR1 and CDR2: SGHKS, YYEKEE (reference sequence). This CDR3 has 14 residues. The CDR3 is CASSWTGNNQPQHF. Written as DNA, the CDR3 is TGTGCCAGCAGCTGGACAGGGAACAATCAGCCCCAGCATTTT. Based on the CDR3 plus reference TRBV5-5 and TRBJ1-5, the full variable domain is DAGVTQSPTHLIKTRGQQVTLRCSPISGHKSVSWYQQVLGQGPQFIFQYYEKEERGRGNFPDRFSARQFPNYSSELNVNALLLGDSALYLCASSWTGNNQPQHFGDGTRLSIL.

The V gene is TRBV25-1, the J gene TRBJ1-1; 7 positions match TRBD1. This CDR3 is 13 amino acids long. Germline assignment: CDR1 MGHDK and CDR2 SYGVNS. After removal of 5 bases from V and 4 bases from J, the junction contained 4 bases not matched to a gene. The CDR3 loop reads CASSQGGSTEAFF. For the CDR3, the DNA is TGTGCCAGCAGTCAGGGGGGGTCCACTGAAGCTTTCTTT.

The chain uses TRBV4-1 and TRBJ2-1; possible D gene TRBD1, 6 bases. The CDR3 is made up of 15 amino acids. Trimming left V 2 bases short and J 8 bases short, with 16 bases between. CDR1 is MGHRA, CDR2 YSYEKL, per germline. This CDR3 reads CASSQPRQASYEQFF. The CDR3 DNA sequence: TGCGCCAGCAGCCAACCCCGACAGGCTAGTTATGAGCAGTTCTTC.

This chain connects TRBV6-5 to TRBJ2-1; 7 bases align to TRBD2. In germline, CDR1 is MNHEY, CDR2 SVGAGI. This CDR3 region has 16 residues. The J segment lost 0 bases and the V segment lost 0 bases, leaving 2 bases of the junction unmatched. In nucleotides, the CDR3 is TGTGCCAGCAGTTACTCGGGCGGGAGCTCCTACAATGAGCAGTTCTTC. Protein: CASSYSGGSSYNEQFF.

J is TRBJ2-1 and V is TRBV4-2, with 10 bases that match TRBD2. Germline V gene sequence: CDR1 LGHNA, CDR2 YNFKEQ. V lost 0 bases to trimming and J lost 4 bases; unmatched junction nucleotides: 12. The CDR3 contains 19 residues. CDR3 sequence reads: CASSQDSASSGRGYNEQFF. For the CDR3, the DNA is TGTGCCAGCAGCCAAGATTCTGCGTCCAGCGGGAGGGGTTACAATGAGCAGTTCTTC.

The chain is built from TRBV6-5 and TRBJ2-4; TRBD1 agrees at 9 bases. The CDR3 consists of 15 residues. Germline assignment: CDR1 MNHEY and CDR2 SVGAGI. V shed 5 bases and J 3 bases; nucleotides not matched to a gene: 5. The CDR3 nucleotides are TGTGCCAGCAGTAGGACAGGGGAGGGCAAAAACATTCAGTACTTC. Its protein is CASSRTGEGKNIQYF.

The chain joins TRBV10-2 to TRBJ1-4; 7 nucleotides line up with TRBD1. Germline assignment: CDR1 WSHSY and CDR2 SAAADI. V dropped 3 bases and J dropped 3; count of bases not matched to a gene: 4. This CDR3 spans 15 amino acids. CDR3 in DNA: TGCGCCAGCAGTGACTTCGACAGGGCTAATGAAAAACTGTTTTTT. Translated, it gives CASSDFDRANEKLFF.

This clone was seen only once. The chain is built from TRBV19 and TRBJ2-2, with D perhaps matching TRBD2 (6 bases). The CDR3 covers 15 residues. Germline loops: CDR1 LNHDA, CDR2 SQIVND (reference sequence). V was cut by 3 bases and J by 3 bases, with 11 bases left in between. The CDR3 DNA is TGTGCCAGTAGTATTGGAACGGGGGACACCGGGGAGCTGTTTTTT. It translates to CASSIGTGDTGELFF.

V usage is TRBV7-8 and J usage is TRBJ1-2; 7 positions agree with TRBD1. Germline V gene data show CDR1 as SGHVS and CDR2 as FQNEAQ. The CDR3 runs to 16 residues. Trimming at V came to 5 bases and at J to 0 bases, leaving 9 bases not matched to a gene. This CDR3 is CASSERQGLTNYGYTF. CDR3 DNA sequence: TGTGCCAGCAGCGAGAGACAGGGCTTAACTAACTATGGCTACACCTTC.

V gene TRBV6-1 combines with J gene TRBJ1-5; the D is unclear. Germline loops: CDR1 MNHNS, CDR2 SASEGT. V lost 0 bases to trimming and J lost 3 bases, with 15 bases between them. There are 17 residues in the CDR3. The CDR3 spells CASSEAGGRGVNQPQHF. CDR3 in DNA: TGTGCCAGCAGTGAAGCGGGCGGGCGCGGGGTCAATCAGCCCCAGCATTTT.

This sequence joins TRBV30 and TRBJ2-7; possibly TRBD1 or TRBD2 for D (5 bases each). The germline V gene encodes CDR1 GTSNPN and CDR2 SVGIG (reference sequence). The CDR3 is 14 amino acids. V shed 5 bases and J shed 2 bases, with 16 bases lying between them. The CDR3 DNA reads TGTGCCTGGGGGCTCTGGGACCGCGCCTACGAGCAGTACTTC. Amino acids: CAWGLWDRAYEQYF. The full variable domain, rest sourced from reference TRBV30 and TRBJ2-7, is SQTIHQWPATLVQPVGSPLSLECTVEGTSNPNLYWYRQAAGRGLQLLFYSVGIGQISSEVPQNLSASRPQDRQFILSSKKLLLSDSGFYLCAWGLWDRAYEQYFGPGTRLTVT.

The genes are TRBV7-2 and TRBJ1-1; perhaps TRBD1 as D (6 bases). This CDR3 spans 18 amino acids. The germline V gene encodes CDR1 SGHTA and CDR2 FQGNSA. V lost 4 bases and J 1 base, leaving 22 bases between the germline ends. The CDR3 reads CASSSSFGGVRRNTEAFF. For the CDR3, the DNA is TGTGCCAGCAGCTCTAGTTTCGGGGGCGTCAGGAGGAACACTGAAGCTTTCTTT. Variable domain in full (rest from reference TRBV7-2 and TRBJ1-1): GAGVSQSPSNKVTEKGKDVELRCDPISGHTALYWYRQSLGQGLEFLIYFQGNSAPDKSGLPSDRFSAERTGGSVSTLTIQRTQQEDSAVYLCASSSSFGGVRRNTEAFFGQGTRLTVV.

V gene TRBV27 combines with J gene TRBJ2-1; TRBD2 matches 9 bases. After removal of 9 bases from V and 0 bases from J, the junction contained 3 bases not matched to a gene. CDR1 MNHEY and CDR2 SMNVEV come from the germline V gene (reference sequence). This CDR3 comprises 14 residues. CDR3 DNA sequence: TGTGCCAGTGCTAGCGGGGTCTCCTACAATGAGCAGTTCTTC. It codes for CASASGVSYNEQFF.

This clone was picked up one time. V and J are TRBV18 and TRBJ2-1, with no clear D. In germline, CDR1 is KGHSH, CDR2 LQKENI. There are 14 residues in the CDR3. V shed 3 bases and J shed 8 bases, with 14 bases lying between them. The CDR3 region has the DNA TGTGCCAGCTCACCTGCCTTTGGACGGGATGAGCAGTTCTTC. This translates into CASSPAFGRDEQFF. The whole variable domain, remainder taken from reference TRBV18 and TRBJ2-1, is NAGVMQNPRHLVRRRGQEARLRCSPMKGHSHVYWYRQLPEEGLKFMVYLQKENIIDESGMPKERFSAEFPKEGPSILRIQQVVRGDSAAYFCASSPAFGRDEQFFGPGTRLTVL.

The chain recombines TRBV19 with TRBJ2-5, with D perhaps being TRBD1 or TRBD2 (6 bases each). V lost 3 bases, J lost 5 bases, and 13 bases lay in between. This CDR3 has 14 residues. The germline gives CDR1 LNHDA, CDR2 SQIVND (reference sequence). CDR3 sequence reads: CASSMEGRGETQYF. The CDR3 DNA reads as TGTGCCAGTAGTATGGAGGGCAGGGGTGAGACCCAGTACTTC.

The genes are TRBV5-1 and TRBJ2-3; D is unclear. The CDR3 loop spans 15 amino acids. Deletions cut 4 bases from V and 0 bases from J, with 12 bases between. Germline V CDR1 and CDR2: SGHRS, YFSETQ. The CDR3 sequence is CASSVLQLSTDTQYF. As DNA, the CDR3 is TGCGCCAGCAGCGTCTTACAGCTTAGCACAGATACGCAGTATTTT.

The chain recombines TRBV28 with TRBJ2-7; the match to TRBD2 covers 10 bases. Germline V gene sequence: CDR1 MDHEN, CDR2 SYDVKM. CDR3 length: 16 residues. Unmatched junction bases numbered 13, after V lost 2 bases and J lost 9 bases. The CDR3 DNA reads as TGTGCCAGCAGTTTACCCCAGCGGGAGGGTTTACGAGGGCAGTACTTC. Translated, it gives CASSLPQREGLRGQYF.

This chain connects TRBV7-9 to TRBJ2-1; 8 bases fit TRBD2. The CDR3 is made up of 19 amino acids. V trimming: 4 bases; J trimming: 6 bases; junction bases outside the gene matches: 20. The germline V gene encodes CDR1 SEHNR and CDR2 FQNEAQ (reference sequence). CDR3 in amino acids: CASSSTTDRVAGSLNEQFF. The CDR3 nucleotides read TGTGCCAGCAGCTCCACCACCGATAGGGTAGCGGGATCCCTCAATGAGCAGTTCTTC.

J is TRBJ2-3 and V is TRBV28; 8 bases agree with TRBD1. Germline CDR1 reads MDHEN; CDR2 reads SYDVKM. CDR3 length: 16 residues. Trimming at V came to 2 bases and at J to 4 bases, leaving 8 bases not matched to a gene. CDR3 residues: CASSLPGAGGADTQYF. DNA of the CDR3: TGTGCCAGCAGTTTACCCGGGGCAGGGGGCGCAGATACGCAGTATTTT. Complete variable domain (other parts from reference TRBV28 and TRBJ2-3): DVKVTQSSRYLVKRTGEKVFLECVQDMDHENMFWYRQDPGLGLRLIYFSYDVKMKEKGDIPEGYSVSREKKERFSLILESASTNQTSMYLCASSLPGAGGADTQYFGPGTRLTVL.

CDR3 in amino acids: CASTLSGTMNTEAFF. In DNA form, the CDR3 reads TGTGCCAGCACCTTATCCGGGACAATGAACACTGAAGCTTTCTTT. The rearrangement links TRBV6-6 to TRBJ1-1, with D maybe TRBD1 (6 bases). The V gene's germline CDR1 is MNHNY and CDR2 SVGAGI (reference sequence). There are 15 residues in the CDR3. The germline V and J ends were trimmed by 7 bases and 0 bases, with 15 bases remaining between them.

The genes are TRBV7-9 and TRBJ1-2; possibly TRBD1 for D (5 bases). Trimming stripped 3 bases from V and 4 bases from J, with 9 bases between. Germline V CDR1 and CDR2: SEHNR, FQNEAQ (reference sequence). The CDR3 is 13 residues long. The CDR3 coding sequence is TGTGCCAGCAGCTTGGGCGGGGGCTATGGCTACACCTTC. Amino acids: CASSLGGGYGYTF.

This chain uses TRBV6-1 with TRBJ1-1; weak D call: TRBD1 (5 bases). Trimming left V 3 bases short and J 3 bases short, with 8 bases between. Germline CDR1 and CDR2: MNHNS and SASEGT. The CDR3 has 13 amino acids. The CDR3 DNA reads as TGTGCCAGCAGTGAGCGGGGGGACACTGAAGCTTTCTTT. This codes for CASSERGDTEAFF.

This chain connects TRBV7-2 to TRBJ1-3, with D possibly being TRBD1 (5 bases). The CDR3 covers 15 residues. Trimming took 1 base from V and 5 from J, leaving 12 bases between them. Per the germline V gene, CDR1 is SGHTA and CDR2 is FQGNSA. CDR3 DNA: TGTGCCAGCAGCTTAGATGGGGGTTTAAGAAACACCATATATTTT. This gives the protein CASSLDGGLRNTIYF.